The rows below give T cell receptor beta chains drawn from one sample of a study of blood T cell repertoires in COVID-19. This table comes from immunoSEQ multiplex PCR, and its TCRdb copy is limited to in-frame clones, with some not included. This table has about 27,000 clones, under 85% appearing once. The sequencing input was peripheral blood. These receptors were obtained from a woman older than 75 with acute or convalescent COVID-19. Both conserved end residues are part of each CDR3. D genes are given only for firm matches. Only part of the rows carry a size: once, few, many, or a class if the clone is expanded.

v_gene	j_gene	abundance	d_gene	CDR3nt	CDR3aa
TRBV28	TRBJ2-3	-	-	TGTGCCAGCACAGGGCGACAGATGGGCACAGATACGCAGTATTTT	CASTGRQMGTDTQYF
TRBV18	TRBJ2-7	-	TRBD1	TGTGCCAGCTCCCCGGACAGGGGGGGGAGCTACGAGCAGTACTTC	CASSPDRGGSYEQYF
TRBV7-2	TRBJ2-6	-	-	TGTGCCAGCAGCTTATCAGGGGCTGGGGCCAACGTCCTGACTTTC	CASSLSGAGANVLTF
TRBV7-2	TRBJ1-6	-	-	TGTGCCAGCAGCACGCCCGGGACAAAAGGGTCACCCCTCCACTTT	CASSTPGTKGSPLHF
TRBV5-1	TRBJ1-3	few	-	TGCGCCAGCAGCCCAGGACTCGGAAACACCATATATTTT	CASSPGLGNTIYF
TRBV4-3	TRBJ2-7	-	TRBD1	TGCGCCAGCAGCCAGCAGACAGGGGGCTCCTACGAGCAGTACTTC	CASSQQTGGSYEQYF
TRBV3-1/TRBV3-2	TRBJ2-1	-	-	TGTGCCAGCAGACCCACCCTAACCTCCTACAATGAGCAGTTCTTC	CASRPTLTSYNEQFF
TRBV6-6	TRBJ1-1	-	-	TGTGCCAGCAGTTATGCGGATACTGAAGCTTTCTTT	CASSYADTEAFF
TRBV29-1	TRBJ1-5	-	-	TGCAGCGTGGGTGACAGAATGAATAGCAATCAGCCCCAGCATTTT	CSVGDRMNSNQPQHF
TRBV6-1	TRBJ1-2	-	-	TGTGCCAGCAGTGAAGCAGGGGTCAGGGGTTACACCTTC	CASSEAGVRGYTF
TRBV6-6	TRBJ1-4	-	-	TGTGCCAGCACCCCTGGCCTCCCGGGTGAAAAACTGTTTTTT	CASTPGLPGEKLFF
TRBV28	TRBJ1-5	-	-	TGTGCCAGCAGTTTAAGCTGGGAGGGTCAGCCCCAGCATTTT	CASSLSWEGQPQHF
TRBV7-9	TRBJ2-7	-	-	TGTGCCAGCAGCCTAGACATTGACGAGCAGTACTTC	CASSLDIDEQYF
TRBV18	TRBJ1-1	-	TRBD1	TGTGCCAGCTCATCCGGGACAGCAATTGAAGCTTTCTTT	CASSSGTAIEAFF
TRBV10-3	TRBJ2-1	-	TRBD2	TGTGCCATCAGCGATCTTCCGGGGGGGAATGAGCAGTTCTTC	CAISDLPGGNEQFF